This TCR beta chain was identified during a study of cytomegalovirus exposure and HLA in healthy donors (dated by TCRdb to 2016 to 2017). At the level of the whole study: An earlier analysis of some 600 of the donors reported 276 Gb of sequence data and 117 million unique TCR beta sequences obtained from around 190 million T cells. An early release that covered 500 to 800 HLA-typed donors contained approximately 320 gigabases of sequencing data and roughly 84 million unique TCR sequences. Among the approximately 420 genotyped donors, 75% to 90% belonged to the genetic ancestry cluster associated with self-reported Caucasian donors. The study aimed to test whether signatures of past pathogen exposure could be identified by cataloging public T cell receptors. The T cell repertoires of some 670 subjects were profiled by immunosequencing and related to cytomegalovirus serostatus. Along with the roughly 700-subject first cohort, a separate validation cohort of about 110 different subjects was used. To predict cytomegalovirus infection status, the study brought together high-throughput TCR immunosequencing, statistical association of individual TCRs with disease status, and machine learning. To study patterns of TCR occurrence, a later analysis re-analyzed previously published TCR beta repertoires from more than 550 donors and added high-resolution HLA genotyping. The later analysis used no new phenotypic data to find candidate immune exposures, relying instead on TCR beta sequences and their occurrence across donors. An earlier analysis of nearly 600 of the donors applied high-throughput TCR beta sequencing to assess whether each TCR beta V gene segment acted as functional or pseudogenic. Donor age, sex, ethnicity and CMV serostatus were compiled together with the repertoire data. A later genetic analysis used genome-wide SNP genotypes for about 65% of the roughly 700 donors, treating that subset as a discovery cohort. All discovery cohort repertoires had been generated on a single sequencing platform. HLA typing included class I and class II loci at four-digit resolution. The number of donors typed differed by locus, with about 629-630 for A, B, C, DRB1 and DQB1, roughly 520 for DQA1, 600 to 610 for DPA1, and approximately 470 for DPB1. Four to six DR-DQ haplotypes were handled as single units for association and clustering, since linkage in the cohort was strong. Among 350 to 400 genotyped donors of the cohort, an average of 235,054 unique TCR beta nucleotide sequences were sequenced per donor, around 20% of them non-productive.

The cohort comprised around 690 healthy bone marrow donors. At the time of sampling, every cohort member was nominally healthy, though immune exposures that went unrecorded were likely present. The donor was CMV seropositive and belonged to the group of more than 250 seropositive cohort members. A peripheral blood sample was provided by each donor, and peripheral blood mononuclear cells were used for TCR beta sequencing. The Qiagen DNeasy Blood Extraction Kit was used to extract genomic DNA from the blood cell samples. To prepare the library, the immunoSEQ multiplex PCR assay was applied. The multiplex PCR relied on a mix of 60 forward primers for TCR Vbeta segments and 13 reverse primers for TCR Jbeta segments. The CDR3 region of rearranged TCR beta genes was amplified from genomic DNA with a multiplex PCR assay. The Illumina HiSeq System was used to sequence the amplified TCR beta libraries as 87-base-pair reads. From the authors' description of their analysis: In a later analysis, 77 million or so unique TCR beta chains were counted across the approximately 640 repertoires, and around 10 million of these chains were shared by at least two donors. Raw reads were error-corrected and collapsed into unique sequences with a nearest-neighbor algorithm that merged closely related sequences to remove PCR and sequencing errors. CDR3 sequences were aligned to IMGT reference sequences to assign V, D and J gene segments. For a sequence to be retained, a match of at least six nucleotides to both a V gene segment and a J gene segment was required. Rearrangements were classified as productive when the CDR3 lacked stop codons and remained in frame with V and J, and all other rearrangements were classified as non-productive. Following IMGT convention, CDR3 was defined as the stretch from the second conserved V-encoded cysteine up to the conserved J-encoded phenylalanine. Sequences without an unambiguous match to a single V gene segment were excluded from the earlier analysis of about 630 of the donors. An earlier analysis of a few hundred of the donors called V segments functional above 56.7% productive rearrangements and segregating when the between-donor standard deviation exceeded 5%. A statistical classification framework was developed to diagnose cytomegalovirus status using the catalog of TCR beta chain sequences. A later analysis assigned V and J genes by comparing TCR nucleotide sequences with IMGT/GENE-DB human TR gene sequences. Using the TCRdist pipeline, a later analysis assigned CDR3 sequences along with most-parsimonious VDJ recombination scenarios. In a later analysis, each TCR beta chain was defined by its CDR3 amino acid sequence together with its V-gene family, and reads without a unique V-gene family were excluded. A later analysis removed over 500 highly shared, low-generation-probability nucleotide sequences to deal with suspected cross-contamination and a sequencing artifact. In a later analysis, a clonal expansion index for each public chain was calculated from normalized within-repertoire ranks of inferred template counts. Generation probabilities in a later analysis came from a VDJ recombination model fitted to out-of-frame rearrangements, and those results were checked against IGoR. In a later analysis, hypergeometric tests were used to score TCR-TCR, TCR-HLA and TCR-CMV co-occurrence, with a repertoire-size bias correction applied to TCR pairs. To estimate false discovery rates, a later analysis permuted the HLA or CMV assignments 20 times. In a later analysis, co-occurring TCRs were grouped using DBSCAN, and TCRdist sequence similarity was added for clustering within HLA-allele-positive subsets. Repertoires with fewer than 30,000 or more than 120,000 public chains were left out of co-occurrence clustering, as were four to six repertoires with anomalous nucleotide sharing. Drawn from immuneACCESS, this table holds only the in-frame rearrangements with V and J called that TCRdb kept. Clones are partly lost; checked studies trace under half to an unresolved V gene and leave the rest unexplained. The DNA was the basis for D and trimming; V, J and clone size are from that table. In this sample the table shows 150,000 to 200,000 clones, roughly 77% of which occur a single time. The top ten constitute roughly 7.1% of the sample.

According to the germline V gene (reference sequence), CDR1 reads MNHEY and CDR2 reads SMNVEV. The CDR3 runs 13 amino acids, cysteine and phenylalanine included. Of all the DNA, just the CDR3 is kept, 39 bases in frame from base 1. The junction carries 9 bases between V and J, which are trimmed by 5 bases and 2 bases respectively. In the case of this clone: What this receptor recognizes is not known. No much larger clone is present one base from it, and per-base qualities are unavailable.

The investigation overall reported the following: According to a later genetic analysis, donors in an Asian-associated ancestry cluster had fewer N-insertions in productive TCRs than the approximately 690-donor mean. A later analysis associated 16,951 TCR beta sequences with specific HLA alleles at a false discovery rate of 0.05. The sequencing pipeline was judged likely to have produced a cluster of highly shared sequence variants as a technical artifact. V-gene and J-gene trimming of TCR beta chains was associated with a missense DCLRE1C variant in a later genetic analysis, and the association was replicated in an independent cohort. The cohort was sequenced for TCR beta chains only, and without alpha or paired-chain data the features that could be detected were limited. While some public TCRs were present in many individuals, most TCR sequences turned up only very rarely across donors. The only immune exposure information available for the cohort was CMV serostatus. The classifier was reported to diagnose cytomegalovirus status with high specificity and sensitivity in both the original cohort and the validation cohort. Because HLA typing was missing for some donors at each locus, association tests included only the typed subset. Some IMGT-functional V segments, including TRBV6-2 and TRBV6-3, could not be distinguished by the 87-base-pair reads and were therefore excluded. In vitro tests confirmed that a few of the cytomegalovirus-associated TCR beta chains recognize cytomegalovirus antigens. In a later analysis, HLA-associated TCR beta chains showed more clonal expansion and lower generation probabilities than non-associated chains that were equally common. A total of roughly 160 TCR beta chains were listed by the study as associated with cytomegalovirus. Sequencing depth was assumed to be roughly uniform across donors in the presence/absence analyses, though that assumption may not hold. In a later analysis, TCR association rates were found to vary across HLA loci, with the most associated TCRs seen for DRB1 alleles and the fewest for HLA-C alleles. A further reported finding was that TCR beta sequences accurately predicted the HLA-A and HLA-B alleles for most subjects in the first cohort. Linkage disequilibrium might explain the correlated functional status among segregating V segments, but an unknown experimental factor could not be excluded. According to the authors, the approach could potentially be generalized to other disease states and immunological phenotypes. Several of the top co-occurrence clusters appeared to be linked to parvovirus B19, influenza, CMV and Epstein-Barr virus, according to a later analysis. Because counts were too low, more than 15 rarely observed V segments, including chromosome 9 orphons, were excluded from the earlier analysis of 500 to 700 of the donors. According to a later analysis, most CMV-associated TCR beta chains appeared to be HLA-restricted, and the HLA associations seemed to be driven largely by CMV exposure. When HLA alleles, especially DR and DQ, strongly co-occurred, attributing TCR associations to individual alleles was difficult. An earlier analysis of approximately 500 of the donors showed that most TCR beta V segments appeared in productive rearrangements either about 90% or about 30% of the time, which broadly matched IMGT annotations.

The chain was built from TRBV27 and TRBJ1-2; the D gene is possibly TRBD1, with 6 bases matching. Sample: PBMCs. This clonotype originated in a woman in her thirties or forties in good health and CMV-seropositive. The CDR3 protein is CASSKTGNYGYTF. The DNA reads TGTGCCAGCAGTAAAACAGGGAACTATGGCTACACCTTC.